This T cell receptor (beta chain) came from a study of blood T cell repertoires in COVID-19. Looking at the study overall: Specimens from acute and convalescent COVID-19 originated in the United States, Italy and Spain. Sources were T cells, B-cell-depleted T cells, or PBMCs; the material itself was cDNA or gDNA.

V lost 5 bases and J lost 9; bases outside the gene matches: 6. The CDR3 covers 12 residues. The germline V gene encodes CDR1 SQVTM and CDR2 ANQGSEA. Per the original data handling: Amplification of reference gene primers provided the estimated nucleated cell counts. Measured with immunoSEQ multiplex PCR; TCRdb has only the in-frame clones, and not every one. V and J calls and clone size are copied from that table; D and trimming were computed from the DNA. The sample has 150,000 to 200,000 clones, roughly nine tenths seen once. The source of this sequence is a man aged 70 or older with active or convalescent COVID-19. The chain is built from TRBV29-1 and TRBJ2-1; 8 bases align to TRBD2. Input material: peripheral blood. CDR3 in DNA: TGCAGCGTTAGGGCGGGGGGTGGTGAGCAGTTCTTC. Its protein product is CSVRAGGGEQFF.